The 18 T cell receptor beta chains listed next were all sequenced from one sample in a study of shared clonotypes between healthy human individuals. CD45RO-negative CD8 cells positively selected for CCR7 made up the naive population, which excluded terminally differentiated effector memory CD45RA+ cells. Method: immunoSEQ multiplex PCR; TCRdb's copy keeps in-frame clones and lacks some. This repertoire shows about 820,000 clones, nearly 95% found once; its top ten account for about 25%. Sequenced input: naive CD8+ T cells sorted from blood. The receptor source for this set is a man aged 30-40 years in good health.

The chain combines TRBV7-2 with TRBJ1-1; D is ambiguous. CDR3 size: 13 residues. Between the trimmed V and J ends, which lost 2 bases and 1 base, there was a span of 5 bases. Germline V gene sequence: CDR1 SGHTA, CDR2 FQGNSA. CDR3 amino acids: CASSLSRNTEAFF. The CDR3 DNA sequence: TGTGCCAGCAGCTTAAGCAGGAACACTGAAGCTTTCTTT.

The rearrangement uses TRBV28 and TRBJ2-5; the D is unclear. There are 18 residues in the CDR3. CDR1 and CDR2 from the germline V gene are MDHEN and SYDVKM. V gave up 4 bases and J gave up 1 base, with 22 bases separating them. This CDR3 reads CASSSYMGTTGPQETQYF. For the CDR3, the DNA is TGTGCCAGCAGTTCCTACATGGGAACGACCGGACCCCAAGAGACCCAGTACTTC.

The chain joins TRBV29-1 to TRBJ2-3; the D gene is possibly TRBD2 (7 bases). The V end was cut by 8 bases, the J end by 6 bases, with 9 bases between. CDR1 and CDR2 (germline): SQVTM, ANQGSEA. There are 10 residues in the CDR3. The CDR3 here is CSRGADTQYF. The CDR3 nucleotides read TGCAGCCGGGGGGCTGATACGCAGTATTTT.

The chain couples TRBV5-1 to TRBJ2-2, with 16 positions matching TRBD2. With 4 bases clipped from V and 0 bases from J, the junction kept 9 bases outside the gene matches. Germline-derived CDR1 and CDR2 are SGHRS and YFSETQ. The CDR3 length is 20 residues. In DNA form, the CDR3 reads TGCGCCAGCAGCCTGAACAGGGGACTAGCGGGAGGGTCGAACACCGGGGAGCTGTTTTTT. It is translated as CASSLNRGLAGGSNTGELFF.

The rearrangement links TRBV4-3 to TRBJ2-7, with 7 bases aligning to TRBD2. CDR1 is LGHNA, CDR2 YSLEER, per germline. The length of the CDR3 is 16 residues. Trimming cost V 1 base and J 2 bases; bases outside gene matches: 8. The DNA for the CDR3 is TGCGCCAGCAGCCAAGGCCTAGCGGACACCACCTACGAGCAGTACTTC. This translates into CASSQGLADTTYEQYF.

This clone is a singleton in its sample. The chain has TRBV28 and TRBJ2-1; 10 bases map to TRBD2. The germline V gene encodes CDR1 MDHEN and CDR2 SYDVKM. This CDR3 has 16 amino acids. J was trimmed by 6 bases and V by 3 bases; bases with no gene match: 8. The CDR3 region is CASSFLLAGVSNEQFF. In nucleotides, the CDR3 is TGTGCCAGCAGTTTCCTTCTAGCGGGAGTGAGCAATGAGCAGTTCTTC.

The CDR3 loop is CASSTLAGGTGELFF. CDR3 in DNA: TGTGCCAGCAGCACTCTAGCGGGAGGCACCGGGGAGCTGTTTTTT. The gene calls are TRBV7-9 and TRBJ2-2; 11 bases align to TRBD2. The trim removed 5 bases at V and 4 bases at J, leaving 3 bases unmatched. Germline CDR1 reads SEHNR; CDR2 reads FQNEAQ (reference sequence). This CDR3 is built from 15 residues.

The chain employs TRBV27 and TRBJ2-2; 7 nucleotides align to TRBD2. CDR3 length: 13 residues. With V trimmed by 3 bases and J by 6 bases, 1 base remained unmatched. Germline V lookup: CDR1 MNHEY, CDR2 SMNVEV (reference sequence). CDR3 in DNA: TGTGCCAGCAGTTTTGGGGGGGCCGGGGAGCTGTTTTTT. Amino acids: CASSFGGAGELFF.

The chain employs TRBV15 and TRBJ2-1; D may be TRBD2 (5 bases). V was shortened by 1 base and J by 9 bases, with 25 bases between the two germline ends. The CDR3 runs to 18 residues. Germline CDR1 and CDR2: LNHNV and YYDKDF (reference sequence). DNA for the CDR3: TGTGCCACCAGCAGAGGTGACCTAGCTGGGCAGTTATACGGTGAGCAGTTCTTC. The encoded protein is CATSRGDLAGQLYGEQFF.

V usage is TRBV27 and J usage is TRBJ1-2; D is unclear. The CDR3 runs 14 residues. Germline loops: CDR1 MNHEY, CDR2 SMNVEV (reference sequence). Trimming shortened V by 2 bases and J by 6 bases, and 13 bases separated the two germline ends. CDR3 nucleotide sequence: TGTGCCAGCAGTTTACTCTCGGGCAGAGATGGCTACACCTTC. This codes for CASSLLSGRDGYTF.

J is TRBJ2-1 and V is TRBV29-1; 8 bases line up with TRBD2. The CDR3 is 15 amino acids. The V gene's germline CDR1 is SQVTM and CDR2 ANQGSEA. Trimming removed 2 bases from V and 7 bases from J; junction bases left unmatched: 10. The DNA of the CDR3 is TGCAGCGTTGAATTGAGGTCGGGAGGGCCGAATGAGCAGTTCTTC. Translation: CSVELRSGGPNEQFF.

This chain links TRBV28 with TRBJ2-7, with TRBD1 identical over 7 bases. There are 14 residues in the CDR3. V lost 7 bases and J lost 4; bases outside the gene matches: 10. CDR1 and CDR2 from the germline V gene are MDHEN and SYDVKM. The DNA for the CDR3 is TGTGCCAGCACGCCCGGAGACAGGGCGTACGAGCAGTACTTC. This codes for CASTPGDRAYEQYF.

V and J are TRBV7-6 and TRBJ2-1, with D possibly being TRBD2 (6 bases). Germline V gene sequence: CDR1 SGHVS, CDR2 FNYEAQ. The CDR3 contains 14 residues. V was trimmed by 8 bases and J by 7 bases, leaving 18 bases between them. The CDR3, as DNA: TGTGCCAGCTCAGCTATGGCGGGATCAAATGAGCAGTTCTTC. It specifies CASSAMAGSNEQFF.

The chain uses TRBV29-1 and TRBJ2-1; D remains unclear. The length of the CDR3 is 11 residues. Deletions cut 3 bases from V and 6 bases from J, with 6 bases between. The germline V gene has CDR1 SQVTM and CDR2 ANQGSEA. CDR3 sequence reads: CSVEPSNEQFF. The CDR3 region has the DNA TGCAGCGTTGAGCCCTCCAATGAGCAGTTCTTC.

The CDR3: CASMVTSYGGEQYF. The CDR3, as DNA: TGTGCCAGTATGGTGACTAGCTACGGCGGCGAGCAGTACTTC. The chain employs TRBV19 and TRBJ2-7, with 7 positions matching TRBD2. The V gene end was trimmed by 7 bases and the J gene end by 6 bases; junction bases not matched to a gene: 12. There are 14 residues in the CDR3. CDR1 is LNHDA, CDR2 SQIVND, per germline (reference sequence).

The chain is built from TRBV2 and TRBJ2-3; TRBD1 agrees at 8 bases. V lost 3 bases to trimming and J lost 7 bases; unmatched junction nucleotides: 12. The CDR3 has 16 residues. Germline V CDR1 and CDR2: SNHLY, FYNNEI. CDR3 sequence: CASSDGDRLGDYTQYF. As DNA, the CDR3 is TGTGCCAGCAGTGACGGGGACAGGTTGGGGGACTATACGCAGTATTTT. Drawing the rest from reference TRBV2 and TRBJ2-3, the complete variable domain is EPEVTQTPSHQVTQMGQEVILRCVPISNHLYFYWYRQILGQKVEFLVSFYNNEISEKSEIFDDQFSVERPDGSNFTLKIRSTKLEDSAMYFCASSDGDRLGDYTQYFGPGTRLTVL.

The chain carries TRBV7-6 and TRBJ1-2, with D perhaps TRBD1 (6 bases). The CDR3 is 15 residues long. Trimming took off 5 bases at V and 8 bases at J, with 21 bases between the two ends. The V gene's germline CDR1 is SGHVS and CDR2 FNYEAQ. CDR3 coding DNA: TGTGCCAGCAGCCCCTTACAGGGAGAGAGATACGGCTACACCTTC. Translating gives CASSPLQGERYGYTF.

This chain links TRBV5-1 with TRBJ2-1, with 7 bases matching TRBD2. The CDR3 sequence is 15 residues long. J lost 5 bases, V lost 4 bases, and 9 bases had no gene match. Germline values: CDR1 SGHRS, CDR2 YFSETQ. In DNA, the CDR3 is TGCGCCAGCAGCCCATGGGGAGGGAGAGACAATGAGCAGTTCTTC. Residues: CASSPWGGRDNEQFF.